One sample yielded the 10 T cell receptor beta chains listed below, sequenced in a study of blood T cell repertoires in COVID-19. Sequencing was performed with immunoSEQ multiplex PCR; in TCRdb, only in-frame clones are kept and a portion is missing. Among about 360,000 clones listed, around 90% were seen once. The specimen sequenced was peripheral blood. The receptors were sampled from a human donor in a cohort sampled during active COVID-19.

V usage is TRBV7-9 and J usage is TRBJ2-1; TRBD2 matches at 12 bases. Looked up from germline, CDR1 is SEHNR and CDR2 is FQNEAQ (reference sequence). V trimming: 5 bases; J trimming: 6 bases; junction bases outside the gene matches: 5. CDR3 size: 15 residues. CDR3 sequence: CASSQVGLAGNEQFF. The CDR3 DNA reads TGTGCCAGCAGCCAGGTGGGACTAGCGGGCAATGAGCAGTTCTTC. The entire variable domain, with the rest obtained from reference TRBV7-9 and TRBJ2-1, is as follows: DTGVSQNPRHKITKRGQNVTFRCDPISEHNRLYWYRQTLGQGPEFLTYFQNEAQLEKSRLLSDRFSAERPKGSFSTLEIQRTEQGDSAMYLCASSQVGLAGNEQFFGPGTRLTVL.

The chain is built from TRBV28 and TRBJ2-3; no definite D call. V was trimmed by 8 bases and J by 3 bases, leaving 15 bases between them. Looked up from germline, CDR1 is MDHEN and CDR2 is SYDVKM. This CDR3 region has 14 residues. For the CDR3, the DNA is TGTGCCAGCGTCGATGAGGCCGGTACAGATACGCAGTATTTT. Amino acid sequence: CASVDEAGTDTQYF.

The chain recombines TRBV5-1 with TRBJ2-1, with 11 bases aligning to TRBD2. This CDR3 has 16 amino acids. V lost 4 bases to trimming and J lost 2 bases; unmatched junction nucleotides: 5. Looked up from germline, CDR1 is SGHRS and CDR2 is YFSETQ. The DNA of the CDR3 is TGCGCCAGCAGCCATGGGACTAGCGGAGCCTACAATGAGCAGTTCTTC. Its protein product is CASSHGTSGAYNEQFF.

The chain employs TRBV6-6 and TRBJ2-6, with 8 nucleotides matching TRBD1. Germline CDR1 reads MNHNY; CDR2 reads SVGAGI (reference sequence). V lost 5 bases to trimming and J lost 3 bases; unmatched junction nucleotides: 12. The CDR3 runs to 18 residues. The CDR3 sequence: CASSRIYRGAGGANVLTF. CDR3 bases: TGTGCCAGCAGTCGTATCTACAGGGGGGCAGGTGGGGCCAACGTCCTGACTTTC.

This sequence joins TRBV7-9 and TRBJ1-5; unclear D gene. V was pared by 6 bases and J by 0 bases, with 15 bases between. CDR1 SEHNR and CDR2 FQNEAQ come from the germline V gene (reference sequence). This CDR3 comprises 16 residues. The DNA for the CDR3 is TGTGCCAGCAGTCTATTTTACGGGGATAGCAATCAGCCCCAGCATTTT. It encodes CASSLFYGDSNQPQHF. Variable domain in full (rest from reference TRBV7-9 and TRBJ1-5): DTGVSQNPRHKITKRGQNVTFRCDPISEHNRLYWYRQTLGQGPEFLTYFQNEAQLEKSRLLSDRFSAERPKGSFSTLEIQRTEQGDSAMYLCASSLFYGDSNQPQHFGDGTRLSIL.

J is TRBJ2-2 and V is TRBV5-1, with a possible D match to TRBD1 (6 bases). The V end was cut by 3 bases, the J end by 1 base, with 13 bases between. Germline V lookup: CDR1 SGHRS, CDR2 YFSETQ. The CDR3 loop spans 16 amino acids. CDR3 DNA: TGCGCCAGCAGCTACCGACAGGAATTGAACACCGGGGAGCTGTTTTTT. Amino acid sequence: CASSYRQELNTGELFF.

The rearrangement links TRBV16 to TRBJ2-3; 7 bases are shared with TRBD1. The CDR3 is made up of 16 amino acids. The germline gives CDR1 KGHSY, CDR2 FQNENV. The ends lost 2 bases at V and 4 bases at J; junction bases unmatched: 9. The DNA of the CDR3 is TGTGCCAGCAGCCAACGAGGGGGCGCCTCCCCAGATACGCAGTATTTT. Translating it yields CASSQRGGASPDTQYF.

V gene TRBV28 combines with J gene TRBJ2-7, with D uncertain. V shed 6 bases and J shed 3 bases, with 21 bases lying between them. Germline V gene data show CDR1 as MDHEN and CDR2 as SYDVKM. The CDR3 sequence is 16 residues long. CDR3 bases: TGTGCCAGCAGCCCCAACCCCGTCGGTTCGGTCTACGAGCAGTACTTC. It is translated as CASSPNPVGSVYEQYF.

CDR3 DNA: TGCGCCAGCAGCCACGGGGATACGCAGTATTTT. Its translation: CASSHGDTQYF. The chain recombines TRBV10-2 with TRBJ2-3; D is undetermined. V was clipped by 6 bases and J by 6 bases, with 7 bases between them. The CDR3 has 11 amino acids. CDR1 WSHSY and CDR2 SAAADI come from the germline V gene.

The genes are TRBV28 and TRBJ1-5; D is ambiguous. Germline CDR1 reads MDHEN; CDR2 reads SYDVKM. Trimming removed 6 bases at V and 3 bases at J, with 12 bases between. The CDR3 has 14 amino acids. CDR3 residues: CASRGEHANQPQHF. CDR3 DNA: TGTGCCAGCAGAGGAGAGCATGCCAATCAGCCCCAGCATTTT.